This TCR beta chain emerged from a study of blood T cell repertoires in COVID-19. Study as a whole: The origin of the acute and convalescent COVID-19 samples was the United States, Italy and Spain. T cells, B-cell-depleted T cells, or PBMCs provided the cDNA or gDNA that served as material.

Trimming removed 3 bases from V and 3 bases from J; junction bases left unmatched: 5. Germline CDR1 is LGHNA and CDR2 is YNFKEQ. The CDR3 contains 16 residues. Original handling: The authors estimated nucleated cell counts from reference gene primer amplification. Libraries were prepared by immunoSEQ multiplex PCR; TCRdb keeps only in-frame clonotypes and omits some of them. That table is the source of V, J and clone size, and D and trimming were worked out from the DNA. The top ten hold around 2.1% of the sample, which has a few hundred thousand clones, around 86% seen once. The genes are TRBV4-2 and TRBJ1-2; 12 bases agree with TRBD1. The specimen sequenced was peripheral blood. This clonotype was sampled from a woman in her twenties or thirties who had recovered from COVID-19. The CDR3, as DNA: TGTGCCAGCAGCCAGACGGGACAGGGGGCTTACTATGGCTACACCTTC. Translation: CASSQTGQGAYYGYTF.